The rows below give T cell receptor beta chains drawn from one sample of a study of human T cells and chemical hapten exposure. TCRdb redid the calling of the RACE reads with MiXCR, one entry per CDR3 protein. The repertoire holds more than 70,000 distinct CDR3 sequences, with around 8.8% as singletons. Input material: whole blood. These receptor sequences come from a female donor in good health. Some clones in this sample may be carry-over from other donors' samples. CDR3s include the opening cysteine and the closing phenylalanine or tryptophan. A D gene is named only where the DNA matches it firmly. Size is omitted from some rows. Given values are once, few, many or a class for expanded clones.

V	J	D	size	length	CDR3	DNA
TRBV7-9	TRBJ1-1	NA	many	13	CASSLMGNTEAFF	TGTGCCAGCAGCTTAATGGGGAACACTGAAGCTTTCTTT
TRBV4-1	TRBJ1-1	TRBD1	few	15	CASSQDSGGTLGAFF	TGCGCCAGCAGCCAAGATTCAGGGGGAACGCTGGGAGCTTTCTTT
TRBV5-1	TRBJ2-2	NA	NA	16	CASSPRTNANTGELFF	TGCGCCAGCAGCCCGAGGACGAATGCGAACACCGGGGAGCTGTTTTTT
TRBV5-1	TRBJ2-7	NA	many	15	CASSSLQGLDYEQYF	TGCGCCAGCAGCTCCCTCCAGGGTTTAGATTACGAGCAGTACTTC
TRBV20-1	TRBJ2-1	NA	NA	12	CSASGGLDEQFF	TGCAGTGCCAGTGGGGGGCTGGATGAGCAGTTCTTC
TRBV18	TRBJ1-1	NA	NA	15	CASSPPQGGGTEAFF	TGTGCCAGCTCACCACCCCAGGGCGGGGGCACTGAAGCTTTCTTT
TRBV2	TRBJ1-2	TRBD1	many	14	CASATGGNSEGYTF	TGTGCCAGCGCGACAGGGGGCAATTCGGAAGGCTACACCTTC
TRBV13	TRBJ1-5	NA	NA	14	CASSLGPTDQPQHF	TGTGCCAGCAGCTTGGGGCCGACCGATCAGCCCCAGCATTTT
TRBV2	TRBJ2-3	TRBD1	NA	16	CASRKTGGVGTDTQYF	TGTGCCAGCAGAAAAACAGGGGGTGTTGGCACAGATACGCAGTATTTT
TRBV18	TRBJ1-1	NA	many	13	CASSPSDDTEAFF	TGTGCCAGCTCACCATCAGATGACACTGAAGCTTTCTTT